This T cell receptor (beta chain) was observed in a study of blood T cell repertoires in COVID-19 (dated by TCRdb to between 2020 and 2021). Study-wide context: Samples covering the acute and convalescent phases of COVID-19 were provided by collaborators in the United States, Italy and Spain. The material from the prospective study consisted of cDNA or gDNA derived from T cells, B-cell-depleted T cells, or PBMCs. The dataset comprised deeply sampled blood TCRbeta repertoires from subjects exposed to, actively infected with, or recovered from COVID-19. The repertoires were released in a freely available public database intended as a resource for research on the immune response to SARS-CoV-2. Samples came from the ongoing ImmuneRACE study (first 160 participants) plus 1,254 subjects from 6 global collaborators. A de-identified subject ID, COVID-19 status, age in years and sex were almost always included in the sample metadata. Where available, HLA class I and class II types were taken from metadata supplied by the sample provider and were not determined by assay-based typing.

Here is what the overall study found, with its caveats: The amount of clinical and demographic metadata varied by source and participant and was provided uncurated.

The CDR3, from cysteine to phenylalanine, totals 13 residues. The CDR3 DNA has 39 bases and is translated from base 1. V is clipped by 2 bases and J by 10 bases, and the sequence between their germline boundaries is 12 bases long. According to the germline V gene, CDR1 reads SGHTA and CDR2 reads FQGTGA. Whole blood was collected in K2EDTA tubes by collaborating institutions according to the institutions' own protocols. For TCRbeta analysis, collaborators shipped samples in one of three forms: frozen whole blood, isolated PBMCs, or DNA extracted from either of those sample types. TCRbeta CDR3 regions were amplified from genomic DNA using the immunoSEQ Assay, a bias-controlled multiplex PCR. The study's own analysis went as follows. The number of nucleated cells in each sample was estimated from the amplification of reference gene primers within the assay. To quantify the absolute abundance of each unique TCRbeta CDR3 rearrangement, sequence reads were collapsed and filtered. For each sample, productive Simpson clonality was calculated as the square root of Simpson's diversity index over productive rearrangements. Entries here come from immuneACCESS through TCRdb and include only in-frame sequences with V and J called. Some clones fail to appear in such tables; in the studies checked, an unresolved V gene covers under half of the shortfall, and the cause of the remainder is unknown. V and J calls and clone size follow that table, whereas D and trimming were derived from the DNA. The sample includes approximately 75,000 clones, with roughly 82% observed a single time. The ten largest clonotypes hold about 6.9% of the sample.

To note about this clone: Its antigen is still unknown. One base away there is no much larger clone; base qualities are not given.

The clonotype comes from a human donor in a cohort sampled during active COVID-19. The rearranged chain carries TRBV7-3 and TRBJ2-1, with the D gene uncertain. The specimen sequenced was peripheral blood. The encoded CDR3 is CASSLQVLREQFF. The DNA sequence is given as TGTGCCAGCAGCTTACAGGTCCTCCGAGAGCAGTTCTTC.